The 20 T cell receptor beta chains reported below all come from one sample, sequenced in a study of blood T cell repertoires in COVID-19 (dated by TCRdb to the early 2020s). The library was made by the immunoSEQ multiplex PCR assay. In its TCRdb copy, this immuneACCESS table keeps in-frame sequences only and misses some clones. Where compared with another copy, unresolved V genes explain less than half of these, and the others have no known cause. This sample lists 200,000 to 300,000 clones; around 86% were detected once. Around a tenth of the sample comes from the top ten. The material sequenced was peripheral blood. These receptors came from a middle-aged man who had recovered from COVID-19.

The chain employs TRBV3-1 (or the pseudogene TRBV3-2) and TRBJ2-5; 7 bases are shared with TRBD1. Per the germline V gene, CDR1 is LGHDT and CDR2 is YNNKEL (reference sequence). The CDR3 is made up of 16 amino acids. Trimming at V came to 6 bases and at J to 2 bases, leaving 12 bases not matched to a gene. In nucleotides, the CDR3 is TGTGCCAGCAGTCTCGTAACGGGACAGCCACAAGAGACCCAGTACTTC. It yields the protein CASSLVTGQPQETQYF.

The V and J genes are TRBV11-3 and TRBJ2-1; 14 nucleotides match TRBD2. The V and J ends lost 1 base and 2 bases, in that order; junction bases with no gene match: 4. The germline V gene has CDR1 SGHNT and CDR2 YENEEA. The CDR3 contains 18 residues. The CDR3 reads CASSLGLGLAGAYNEQFF. The CDR3 DNA reads as TGTGCCAGCAGCTTAGGCCTGGGACTAGCGGGGGCCTACAATGAGCAGTTCTTC.

The chain employs TRBV7-9 and TRBJ1-6, with D unclear. V shed 0 bases and J shed 5 bases, with 8 bases lying between them. Per germline, CDR1 SEHNR and CDR2 FQNEAQ (reference sequence). This CDR3 region has 15 residues. CDR3 in DNA: TGTGCCAGCAGCTTAGCGGAAACAGATAATTCACCCCTCCACTTT. Amino acids: CASSLAETDNSPLHF.

CDR3 residues: CASSSGDRLYEQYF. CDR3 DNA sequence: TGTGCCAGCAGTTCCGGGGACAGACTCTACGAGCAGTACTTC. J is TRBJ2-7 and V is TRBV27; 7 bases are a match to TRBD1. The ends lost 4 bases at V and 3 bases at J; junction bases unmatched: 6. The CDR3 is 14 amino acids. Germline CDR1 MNHEY, CDR2 SMNVEV (reference sequence).

This chain connects TRBV19 to TRBJ2-2, with 10 bases that match TRBD1. From germline, CDR1 is LNHDA and CDR2 SQIVND (reference sequence). This CDR3 comprises 16 residues. J was trimmed by 6 bases and V by 7 bases; bases with no gene match: 11. The CDR3 loop reads CASITGQGSASGELFF. The CDR3 nucleotides are TGTGCCAGTATTACGGGACAGGGGTCTGCGTCCGGGGAGCTGTTTTTT.

V gene TRBV2 combines with J gene TRBJ2-5; 9 bases align to TRBD2. V gave up 8 bases and J gave up 4 bases; unmatched junction bases: 5. There are 13 residues in the CDR3. The germline V gene encodes CDR1 SNHLY and CDR2 FYNNEI. The CDR3 DNA reads TGTGCCAGCGATGGGACTAGCCGAGAGACCCAGTACTTC. It is translated as CASDGTSRETQYF.

With respect to this clone: The limits of the CDR3 on the DNA are not certain, so only TCRdb's listed CDR3 is given. V gene TRBV21-1 combines with J gene TRBJ2-7; the DNA was not used to check the table's D call, TRBD2. TRBV21-1 is a pseudogene locus. Inclusive of both ends, the CDR3 amounts to 15 amino acids. CDR3 loop: CASSKWGAGSYEQYF.

The table lists this clone with a count of one. CDR3 loop: CSAGTSERYEQYF. CDR3 sequence (DNA): TGCAGCGCAGGGACTAGCGAACGATACGAGCAGTACTTC. V and J are TRBV29-1 and TRBJ2-7; 10 bases map to TRBD2. Trimming at V came to 7 bases and at J to 4 bases, leaving 7 bases not matched to a gene. Germline loops: CDR1 SQVTM, CDR2 ANQGSEA. This CDR3 has 13 amino acids.

The V call is TRBV18, the J call TRBJ2-7; 12 bases agree with TRBD2. This CDR3 is 18 amino acids long. Looked up from germline, CDR1 is KGHSH and CDR2 is LQKENI. With 1 base clipped from V and 0 bases from J, the junction kept 7 bases outside the gene matches. CDR3 sequence reads: CASSPLVLAGGSSYEQYF. The DNA for the CDR3 is TGTGCCAGCTCACCACTCGTACTAGCGGGAGGAAGCTCCTACGAGCAGTACTTC.

V and J are TRBV27 and TRBJ1-2; tentative D call: TRBD1 (6 bases). V dropped 6 bases and J dropped 6 bases, with 11 bases sitting between them. This CDR3 is built from 12 residues. Germline-derived CDR1 and CDR2 are MNHEY and SMNVEV (reference sequence). CDR3 in DNA: TGTGCCAGCAGGAACAGGGTTGATGGCTACACCTTC. Its translation is CASRNRVDGYTF.

This clone was counted once. The J gene is TRBJ2-7, the V gene TRBV7-2, with 10 nucleotides matching TRBD1. V gave up 5 bases and J gave up 3 bases; unmatched junction bases: 7. CDR3 length: 15 amino acids. The germline V gene encodes CDR1 SGHTA and CDR2 FQGNSA. In DNA, the CDR3 is TGTGCCAGCAGCGCGCTCGGGACAGGGGACTACGAGCAGTACTTC. This gives the protein CASSALGTGDYEQYF.

The chain employs TRBV7-8 and TRBJ2-1; the match to TRBD2 covers 7 bases. CDR3 length: 15 residues. Germline V lookup: CDR1 SGHVS, CDR2 FQNEAQ. J gave up 9 bases and V 5 bases, and 13 bases lay outside the gene matches. In nucleotides, the CDR3 is TGTGCCAGCAGCCCTGAACGACTAGCCGGTAGTGAGCAGTTCTTC. This codes for CASSPERLAGSEQFF.

The rearrangement uses TRBV19 and TRBJ1-2; 7 positions agree with TRBD1. This CDR3 has 15 residues. V trimming: 5 bases; J trimming: 4 bases; junction bases outside the gene matches: 10. The V gene's germline CDR1 is LNHDA and CDR2 SQIVND (reference sequence). The CDR3 loop reads CASSPGGVPFYGYTF. CDR3 in DNA: TGTGCCAGTAGTCCAGGGGGAGTCCCTTTCTATGGCTACACCTTC. The full variable domain, rest sourced from reference TRBV19 and TRBJ1-2, is DGGITQSPKYLFRKEGQNVTLSCEQNLNHDAMYWYRQDPGQGLRLIYYSQIVNDFQKGDIAEGYSVSREKKESFPLTVTSAQKNPTAFYLCASSPGGVPFYGYTFGSGTRLTVV.

This chain connects TRBV18 to TRBJ2-7, with D possibly TRBD1 on 7 matching bases. There are 13 residues in the CDR3. Germline V gene sequence: CDR1 KGHSH, CDR2 LQKENI. V dropped 4 bases and J dropped 3 bases, with 10 bases sitting between them. For the CDR3, the DNA is TGTGCCAGCTCACGACAGGGAGGCTACGAGCAGTACTTC. Amino acids: CASSRQGGYEQYF.

The chain is built from TRBV18 and TRBJ2-7; no definite D call. Germline V gene data show CDR1 as KGHSH and CDR2 as LQKENI. V lost 1 base to trimming and J lost 4 bases, with 5 bases between them. The CDR3 is made up of 12 amino acids. CDR3 nucleotides: TGTGCCAGCTCACCACAGCTGTACGAGCAGTACTTC. Protein sequence: CASSPQLYEQYF.

The chain carries TRBV9 and TRBJ2-1, with TRBD2 matching 7 bases. With 4 bases clipped from V and 0 bases from J, the junction kept 4 bases outside the gene matches. The CDR3 length is 15 residues. CDR1 and CDR2 (germline): SGDLS, YYNGEE. CDR3 DNA: TGTGCCAGCAGCACAGGCGGGAGCTCCTACAATGAGCAGTTCTTC. Amino acids: CASSTGGSSYNEQFF.

This clone was observed a few times. The chain uses TRBV27 and TRBJ2-1, with TRBD2 identical over 7 bases. Losses at the gene ends were 5 bases for V and 4 bases for J; bases not matched to a gene: 20. This CDR3 spans 19 amino acids. Germline V lookup: CDR1 MNHEY, CDR2 SMNVEV (reference sequence). CDR3 region: CASSGGGVAGSRPYNEQFF. The CDR3 nucleotides are TGTGCCAGCAGTGGCGGAGGGGTAGCGGGTAGCCGACCTTACAATGAGCAGTTCTTC.

The chain has TRBV27 and TRBJ1-1; D is possibly TRBD1 (6 bases). CDR3 length equals 15 residues. V was shortened by 2 bases and J by 5 bases, with 15 bases between the two germline ends. Germline loops: CDR1 MNHEY, CDR2 SMNVEV (reference sequence). In DNA form, the CDR3 reads TGTGCCAGCAGTTTACAACCAGGGGTTGAAACTGAAGCTTTCTTT. Translation: CASSLQPGVETEAFF.

This clone was recorded only once. The chain combines TRBV19 with TRBJ2-5, with 10 bases identical to TRBD2. Trimming cost V 4 bases and J 4 bases; bases outside gene matches: 9. The CDR3 consists of 16 residues. Germline CDR1 LNHDA, CDR2 SQIVND (reference sequence). This CDR3 reads CASSTTGTSERETQYF. The CDR3 region has the DNA TGTGCCAGTAGTACGACCGGGACTAGCGAAAGAGAGACCCAGTACTTC.

V is TRBV10-3 and J is TRBJ2-3, with D perhaps TRBD2 (5 bases). The V end lost 0 bases, the J end lost 0 bases, and 10 bases lay between the germline ends. The germline gives CDR1 ENHRY, CDR2 SYGVKD. This CDR3 contains 16 residues. The CDR3: CAISESGRLSTDTQYF. The CDR3 DNA is TGTGCCATCAGTGAGTCGGGCAGACTAAGCACAGATACGCAGTATTTT.